The 18 T cell receptor beta chains below were found in one sample sequenced in a study of cytomegalovirus exposure and HLA in healthy donors. The PCR employed 60 Vbeta primers together with 13 Jbeta primers. Here immunoSEQ multiplex PCR was the method, and the copy in TCRdb shows in-frame clones only, minus some. Of 90,000 to 120,000 clones in the sample, roughly 80% are singletons; the top ten hold more than 4.5%. The specimen was PBMCs. These receptors were collected from a female donor in good health and CMV-seropositive.

The genes are TRBV7-2 and TRBJ1-1; 7 bases match TRBD1. V shed 5 bases, J shed 3 bases, and the junction held 6 bases outside the gene matches. The CDR3 loop spans 14 amino acids. Germline-derived CDR1 and CDR2 are SGHTA and FQGNSA. Written as DNA, the CDR3 is TGTGCCAGCAGCCTAATCACAGGGGACACTGAAGCTTTCTTT. Protein: CASSLITGDTEAFF.

This clone has just a few counts. A junction end diverges from the germline sequence, so it may reflect a read error. V is TRBV28 and J is TRBJ2-2; 7 nucleotides align to TRBD1. The CDR3 is 16 amino acids. Germline V gene sequence: CDR1 MDHEN, CDR2 SYDVKM. The CDR3 loop reads CASSLWGQSNTGELFF. The CDR3 coding sequence is TGTGCCAGCAGCTTATGGGGACAGTCGAACACCGGGGAGCTGTTTTTT.

V gene TRBV5-1 combines with J gene TRBJ1-2; D is unresolved. The CDR3 has 14 residues. Trimming cost V 0 bases and J 2 bases, with 8 bases left between them. Per the germline V gene, CDR1 is SGHRS and CDR2 is YFSETQ. The CDR3 spells CASSLDTGNYGYTF. In DNA, the CDR3 is TGCGCCAGCAGCTTGGATACCGGGAACTATGGCTACACCTTC.

This chain connects TRBV19 to TRBJ1-2, with unresolved D. Germline lookup yields CDR1 LNHDA and CDR2 SQIVND (reference sequence). The CDR3 contains 16 residues. V shed 7 bases and J shed 5 bases, with 23 bases lying between them. DNA for the CDR3: TGTGCCAGTAACAACCTAGACGCCGTAACGGCATATGGCTACACCTTC. It specifies CASNNLDAVTAYGYTF.

The V gene is TRBV7-9, the J gene TRBJ1-2; 7 bases fit TRBD1. CDR3 length: 16 amino acids. Germline values: CDR1 SEHNR, CDR2 FQNEAQ (reference sequence). V trimming: 4 bases; J trimming: 8 bases; junction bases outside the gene matches: 16. The CDR3 nucleotides read TGTGCCAGCAGCTCCGAGGGACAGCCAAGCCGGCGGGGCTACACCTTC. It translates to CASSSEGQPSRRGYTF.

The chain has TRBV6-6 and TRBJ1-2, with a weak D call TRBD1 (6 bases). Germline V gives CDR1 MNHNY, CDR2 SVGAGI (reference sequence). The germline V and J ends were trimmed by 8 bases and 3 bases, with 16 bases remaining between them. The CDR3 covers 14 residues. The CDR3 DNA follows: TGTGCCAGCGGGGACCTAGGACAGTACTATGGCTACACCTTC. It translates to CASGDLGQYYGYTF.

The rearrangement joins TRBV6-6 to TRBJ2-7, with TRBD1 matching over 9 bases. Germline CDR1 reads MNHNY; CDR2 reads SVGAGI (reference sequence). V gave up 6 bases and J gave up 4 bases; unmatched junction bases: 10. The CDR3 length is 15 residues. The CDR3 protein is CASSLLQGAVYEQYF. DNA of the CDR3: TGTGCCAGCAGCCTCCTACAGGGGGCGGTTTACGAGCAGTACTTC.

The CDR3 nucleotides read TGTGCCTGGAGCCGGGACAGAGACAATGAGCAGTTCTTC. Residues: CAWSRDRDNEQFF. This rearrangement joins TRBV30 to TRBJ2-1; the match to TRBD1 covers 7 bases. The CDR3 loop spans 13 amino acids. V lost 3 bases to trimming and J lost 5 bases; unmatched junction nucleotides: 4. The germline CDR1 and CDR2 sequences are GTSNPN and SVGIG (reference sequence).

The V and J genes are TRBV9 and TRBJ2-2; D is undetermined. CDR1 SGDLS and CDR2 YYNGEE come from the germline V gene. The CDR3 is made up of 15 amino acids. V lost 0 bases to trimming and J lost 1 base, with 7 bases between them. CDR3 bases: TGTGCCAGCAGCGTAGCCCCGGTGAACACCGGGGAGCTGTTTTTT. Protein product: CASSVAPVNTGELFF.

This sequence joins TRBV30 and TRBJ2-3, with 9 bases matching TRBD2. The CDR3 contains 14 residues. Per the germline V gene, CDR1 is GTSNPN and CDR2 is SVGIG (reference sequence). V lost 3 bases to trimming and J lost 3 bases; unmatched junction nucleotides: 4. This CDR3 reads CAWRSSGRTDTQYF. CDR3 bases: TGTGCCTGGAGGTCGAGCGGGAGGACAGATACGCAGTATTTT. The entire variable domain, with the rest obtained from reference TRBV30 and TRBJ2-3, is as follows: SQTIHQWPATLVQPVGSPLSLECTVEGTSNPNLYWYRQAAGRGLQLLFYSVGIGQISSEVPQNLSASRPQDRQFILSSKKLLLSDSGFYLCAWRSSGRTDTQYFGPGTRLTVL.

The chain carries TRBV29-1 and TRBJ1-2; D ambiguous. The CDR3 sequence is 14 residues long. Germline loops: CDR1 SQVTM, CDR2 ANQGSEA. The V gene lost 1 base and the J gene lost 8 bases, with 17 bases spanning the gap. CDR3 sequence: CSVEVRPRGVGYTF. The CDR3 nucleotides are TGCAGCGTTGAAGTCCGGCCCCGCGGAGTCGGCTACACCTTC.

The V call is TRBV4-1, the J call TRBJ1-5; D is perhaps TRBD1 (5 bases). Germline CDR1 MGHRA, CDR2 YSYEKL. V was pared by 4 bases and J by 0 bases, with 19 bases between. The CDR3 has 18 amino acids. Here the CDR3 reads CASSLRARDSNSNQPQHF. In DNA, the CDR3 is TGCGCCAGCAGCCTCCGTGCCCGGGACTCAAATAGCAATCAGCCCCAGCATTTT.

This clone appeared once. The V gene is TRBV6-6, the J gene TRBJ1-5, with D hard to call. V dropped 0 bases and J dropped 5 bases, with 14 bases sitting between them. Germline V gene lookup returns CDR1 MNHNY and CDR2 SVGAGI (reference sequence). This CDR3 is 16 amino acids long. This CDR3 reads CASSYSGGLIDQPQHF. DNA for the CDR3: TGTGCCAGCAGTTACTCAGGAGGGTTGATAGATCAGCCCCAGCATTTT.

J is TRBJ2-7 and V is TRBV18; a weak D match, TRBD1 (5 bases). Trimming removed 4 bases from V and 4 bases from J, with 14 bases in between. CDR1 is KGHSH, CDR2 LQKENI, per germline. This CDR3 has 14 amino acids. In nucleotides, the CDR3 is TGTGCCAGCTCACTTAGACAGCGCAGTTACGAGCAGTACTTC. Translated: CASSLRQRSYEQYF.

On this clone itself: The junction and the germline gene differ at one end; a read error may be behind it. V gene TRBV6-5 combines with J gene TRBJ2-5; the match to TRBD1 covers 7 bases. CDR3 size: 14 residues. Germline loops: CDR1 MNHEY, CDR2 SVGAGI. CDR3 coding DNA: TGTGCCAGCAGTTACAGGGGGCACCAGGAGACCCAGTACTTC. Its protein is CASSYRGHQETQYF.

The chain carries TRBV27 and TRBJ1-2, with a tentative D call TRBD1 (6 bases). The CDR3 length is 17 residues. Germline CDR1 and CDR2: MNHEY and SMNVEV (reference sequence). The V gene lost 3 bases and the J gene lost 5 bases, with 22 bases spanning the gap. CDR3: CASSFLVSSGHRYGYTF. CDR3 nucleotides: TGTGCCAGCAGTTTCCTAGTTTCCTCGGGACACCGGTATGGCTACACCTTC.

In its sample, this clone was seen once. The chain couples TRBV19 to TRBJ1-2; 9 nucleotides agree with TRBD1. The germline V gene has CDR1 LNHDA and CDR2 SQIVND (reference sequence). V lost 4 bases and J lost 4; bases outside the gene matches: 4. This CDR3 spans 14 amino acids. CDR3 in amino acids: CASSRTGAGYGYTF. The CDR3 nucleotides are TGTGCCAGTAGTAGGACAGGGGCGGGCTATGGCTACACCTTC.

The rearrangement joins TRBV27 to TRBJ2-5, with 8 positions matching TRBD1. In germline, CDR1 is MNHEY, CDR2 SMNVEV (reference sequence). J gave up 4 bases and V 5 bases, and 15 bases lay outside the gene matches. The CDR3 totals 17 residues. The CDR3 loop is CASSLNGAGGSLETQYF. The CDR3 DNA is TGTGCCAGCAGTCTGAACGGGGCAGGGGGCAGTTTAGAGACCCAGTACTTC.